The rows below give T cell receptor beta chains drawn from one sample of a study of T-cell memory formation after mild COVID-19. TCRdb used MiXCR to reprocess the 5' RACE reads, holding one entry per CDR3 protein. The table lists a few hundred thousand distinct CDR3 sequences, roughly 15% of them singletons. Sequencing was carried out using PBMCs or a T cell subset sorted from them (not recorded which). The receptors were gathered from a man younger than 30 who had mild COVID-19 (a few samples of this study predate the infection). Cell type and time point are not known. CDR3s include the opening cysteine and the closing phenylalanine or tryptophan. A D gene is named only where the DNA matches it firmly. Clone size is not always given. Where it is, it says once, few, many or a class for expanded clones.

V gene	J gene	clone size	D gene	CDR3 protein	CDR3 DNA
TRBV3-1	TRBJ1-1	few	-	CASSQIWVSGQAFF	TGTGCCAGCAGCCAAATATGGGTGTCCGGCCAAGCTTTCTTT
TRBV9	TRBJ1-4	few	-	CASSVEGGDEKLFF	TGTGCCAGCAGCGTAGAAGGCGGGGATGAAAAACTGTTTTTT
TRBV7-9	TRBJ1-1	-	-	CASSSRMVTEAFF	TGTGCCAGCAGCTCGCGGATGGTCACTGAAGCTTTCTTT
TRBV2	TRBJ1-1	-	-	CASRDDSFTEAFF	TGTGCCAGCAGGGATGACAGTTTCACTGAAGCTTTCTTT
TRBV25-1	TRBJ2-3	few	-	CASSEYGLFVPLQYF	TGTGCCAGCAGTGAATATGGGCTGTTTGTGCCATTGCAGTATTTT
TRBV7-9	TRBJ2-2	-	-	CASSTGSTGELFF	TGTGCCAGCAGCACGGGGTCCACCGGGGAGCTGTTTTTT
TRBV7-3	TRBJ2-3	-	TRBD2	CASSRDYRTDTQYF	TGTGCCAGCAGCCGGGACTACCGCACAGATACGCAGTATTTT
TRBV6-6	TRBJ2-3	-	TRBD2	CASTPTPAGASPSTDTQYF	TGTGCCAGCACTCCCACACCAGCGGGGGCCTCCCCTAGCACAGATACGCAGTATTTT
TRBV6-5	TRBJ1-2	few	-	CASSVGPDSYGYTF	TGTGCCAGCAGCGTGGGCCCCGACTCCTATGGCTACACCTTC
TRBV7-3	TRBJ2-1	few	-	CASSLGGGRGNEQFF	TGTGCCAGCAGCTTGGGCGGGGGTAGGGGGAATGAGCAGTTCTTC
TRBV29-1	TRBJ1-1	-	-	CSVGGGTTEAFF	TGCAGCGTTGGGGGGGGGACCACTGAAGCTTTCTTT
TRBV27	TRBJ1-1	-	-	CASRHQNTEAFF	TGTGCCAGCAGGCACCAGAACACTGAAGCTTTCTTT
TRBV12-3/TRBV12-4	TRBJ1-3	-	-	CASSLAGGYTIYF	TGTGCCAGCAGTTTAGCGGGAGGGTACACCATATATTTT
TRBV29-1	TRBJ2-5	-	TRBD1	CSVSRDRGSETQYF	TGCAGCGTGTCCCGGGACAGGGGATCGGAGACCCAGTACTTC
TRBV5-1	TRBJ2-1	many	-	CASGGGNEQFF	TGCGCCAGCGGAGGGGGCAATGAGCAGTTCTTC
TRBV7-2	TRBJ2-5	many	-	CASSQEPRGGRKTQYF	TGTGCCAGCAGCCAAGAGCCCAGGGGTGGGAGAAAGACCCAGTACTTC
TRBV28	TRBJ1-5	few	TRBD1	CASMWDRYNQPQHF	TGTGCCAGCATGTGGGACAGGTACAATCAGCCCCAGCATTTT
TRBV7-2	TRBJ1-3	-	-	CASSWGGSGNTIYF	TGTGCCAGCAGTTGGGGAGGGTCTGGAAACACCATATATTTT
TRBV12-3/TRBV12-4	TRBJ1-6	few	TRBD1	CASRTQAKGAPPGSYNSPLHF	TGTGCCAGCAGGACCCAGGCGAAGGGGGCCCCACCTGGCTCCTATAATTCACCCCTCCACTTT
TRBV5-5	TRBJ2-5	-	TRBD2	CASRSSGGLRGTQYF	TGTGCCAGCAGAAGTAGCGGGGGGCTCCGAGGGACCCAGTACTTC
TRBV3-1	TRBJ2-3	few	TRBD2	CASSPGTSGDTQYF	TGTGCCAGCAGCCCGGGGACTAGCGGGGATACGCAGTATTTT
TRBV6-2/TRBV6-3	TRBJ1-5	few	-	CASNNGAAQPQHF	TGTGCCAGCAATAATGGGGCAGCCCAGCCCCAGCATTTT
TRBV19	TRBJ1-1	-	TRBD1	CASSRETGITEAFF	TGTGCCAGTAGTCGGGAGACAGGGATCACTGAAGCTTTCTTT
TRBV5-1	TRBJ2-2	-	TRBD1	CASRTGVDGELFF	TGCGCCAGCCGGACAGGGGTTGACGGGGAGCTGTTTTTT
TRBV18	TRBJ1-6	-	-	CASSPTRSSYNSPLHF	TGTGCCAGCTCACCAACGAGGAGCTCCTATAATTCACCCCTCCACTTT
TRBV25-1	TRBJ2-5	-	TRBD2	CASSVIAGVLRETQYF	TGTGCCAGCAGTGTTATAGCGGGGGTGCTTCGGGAGACCCAGTACTTC
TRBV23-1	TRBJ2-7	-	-	CASPMFLVSSYEQYF	TGCGCCAGCCCGATGTTTTTGGTCTCCTCCTACGAGCAGTACTTC
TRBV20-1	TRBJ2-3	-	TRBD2	CSAPTSGTDTQYF	TGCAGTGCCCCCACTAGCGGCACAGATACGCAGTATTTT
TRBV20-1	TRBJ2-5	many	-	CSATIWGEQETQYF	TGCAGTGCTACGATTTGGGGAGAGCAAGAGACCCAGTACTTC
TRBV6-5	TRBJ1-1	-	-	CASSYFTGGGTEAFF	TGTGCCAGCAGTTACTTCACCGGCGGTGGCACTGAAGCTTTCTTT
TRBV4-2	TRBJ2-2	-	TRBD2	CASSQEGLPRGTGELFF	TGTGCCAGCAGCCAAGAGGGACTACCCCGTGGTACCGGGGAGCTGTTTTTT
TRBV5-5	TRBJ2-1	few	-	CASSPTGGAREQFF	TGTGCCAGCAGTCCCACAGGGGGGGCCCGGGAGCAGTTCTTC
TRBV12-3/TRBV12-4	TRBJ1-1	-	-	CASGGQGAFF	TGTGCCAGCGGGGGTCAAGGTGCTTTCTTT
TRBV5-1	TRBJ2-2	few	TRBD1	CASQMTGGTGELFF	TGCGCCAGTCAGATGACAGGGGGCACCGGGGAGCTGTTTTTT
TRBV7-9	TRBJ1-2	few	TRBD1	CASSSRDSAGDRGGYTF	TGTGCCAGCAGCTCTAGGGACAGCGCTGGAGATAGGGGAGGCTACACCTTC
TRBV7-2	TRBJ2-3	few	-	CASSLQRRDTQYF	TGTGCCAGCAGCTTACAGCGTCGGGATACGCAGTATTTT